The 21 T cell receptor beta chains listed next were all sequenced from one sample in a study of T cell responses to AZD1222 COVID-19 vaccine (dated by TCRdb to the early 2020s). According to the study, the label for this sample's time point signals: baseline before first vaccination. The library relied on the immunoSEQ multiplex PCR assay. In TCRdb, the immuneACCESS table is reduced to in-frame sequences with V and J assigned. These tables do not hold every clone; where another copy was compared, an unresolved V gene accounts for under half, and the others remain unexplained. The sample profile shows about 150,000 clones; roughly nine tenths of them were found once. The ten most abundant clones make up around 3.2% of the sample. This specimen consisted of peripheral blood, obtained on day 0 of AZD1222 vaccination. The receptors were gathered from an adult in good health.

The rearrangement links TRBV15 to TRBJ2-2; 9 bases map to TRBD2. V gave up 1 base and J gave up 4 bases; unmatched junction bases: 4. The CDR3 extends over 16 amino acids. The germline CDR1 and CDR2 sequences are LNHNV and YYDKDF (reference sequence). Here the CDR3 DNA reads TGTGCCACCAGCAGAGGCGGGGGGGCCACCACCGGGGAGCTGTTTTTT. Amino acids: CATSRGGGATTGELFF.

CDR3 loop: CASSQSSGNQPQHF. Written as DNA, the CDR3 is TGCGCCAGCAGCCAATCGTCCGGCAATCAGCCCCAGCATTTT. This rearrangement joins TRBV4-3 to TRBJ1-5; D call uncertain. Trimming removed 2 bases from V and 2 bases from J, with 7 bases in between. CDR1 and CDR2 (germline): LGHNA, YSLEER. This CDR3 spans 14 amino acids.

This clone was seen more than once but under ten times. V usage is TRBV29-1 and J usage is TRBJ1-2, with TRBD1 as a possible D gene (6 bases). Per germline, CDR1 SQVTM and CDR2 ANQGSEA. V was clipped by 0 bases and J by 8 bases, with 16 bases between them. The CDR3 extends over 14 amino acids. The CDR3 bases are TGCAGCGTTGAAGAAGGGGGGGCGTCTCACGGCTACACCTTC. Its protein is CSVEEGGASHGYTF.

This chain joins TRBV18 and TRBJ1-3, with a possible D match to TRBD1 (6 bases). This CDR3 comprises 14 residues. From germline, CDR1 is KGHSH and CDR2 LQKENI. The V gene lost 6 bases and the J gene lost 7 bases, with 16 bases spanning the gap. CDR3 DNA sequence: TGTGCCAGCTCTCTTTCGAAGGGGGGCAACACCATATATTTT. Protein: CASSLSKGGNTIYF.

This sequence joins TRBV5-1 and TRBJ2-5; 14 nucleotides align to TRBD2. Germline V gene data show CDR1 as SGHRS and CDR2 as YFSETQ. V trimming: 0 bases; J trimming: 4 bases; junction bases outside the gene matches: 11. This CDR3 contains 19 residues. The CDR3 DNA is TGCGCCAGCAGCTTGGCGGGAAATTCCGGGACTAGCGGGGGAGAGACCCAGTACTTC. It yields the protein CASSLAGNSGTSGGETQYF.

V usage is TRBV10-2 and J usage is TRBJ1-2; D possibly corresponds to TRBD1 (5 bases). The CDR3 contains 13 residues. The ends were cut back, 6 bases at V and 3 bases at J, with 11 bases in the middle. Germline V gene sequence: CDR1 WSHSY, CDR2 SAAADI. The CDR3 DNA is TGCGCCAGCAGGGACGGGACTGACTATGGCTACACCTTC. The encoded protein is CASRDGTDYGYTF.

The V gene is TRBV7-2, the J gene TRBJ2-7; D is possibly TRBD1 (6 bases). V was pared by 0 bases and J by 4 bases, with 10 bases between. Germline V gene data show CDR1 as SGHTA and CDR2 as FQGNSA. The CDR3 has 14 residues. CDR3 DNA sequence: TGTGCCAGCAGCTTAGCTCAGGGGCTGTACGAGCAGTACTTC. As protein: CASSLAQGLYEQYF.

The V call is TRBV5-6, the J call TRBJ1-6, with 7 bases aligning to TRBD1. Looked up from germline, CDR1 is SGHDT and CDR2 is YYEEEE. The V gene end was trimmed by 6 bases and the J gene end by 14 bases; junction bases not matched to a gene: 14. CDR3 length: 14 residues. In DNA form, the CDR3 reads TGTGCCAGCAAAAAAGACAGGGCGCGTGGGGCCCTCCACTTT. It encodes CASKKDRARGALHF.

This chain uses TRBV6-5 with TRBJ1-2; TRBD1 matches at 7 bases. The CDR3 loop spans 14 amino acids. Germline lookup yields CDR1 MNHEY and CDR2 SVGAGI. Trimming removed 5 bases from V and 7 bases from J; junction bases left unmatched: 10. The CDR3 spells CASSPDDRVGGYTF. For the CDR3, the DNA is TGTGCCAGCAGTCCGGACGACAGGGTCGGTGGCTACACCTTC.

This chain connects TRBV2 to TRBJ1-2, with 8 positions matching TRBD1. The germline gives CDR1 SNHLY, CDR2 FYNNEI. Trimming took 2 bases from V and 6 from J; bases not matched to a gene: 8. This CDR3 contains 15 residues. CDR3 protein: CASSEQGADGDGYTF. The CDR3 DNA reads as TGTGCCAGCAGTGAACAGGGGGCGGATGGAGATGGCTACACCTTC. The full variable domain, in which reference TRBV2 and TRBJ1-2 provide the parts outside the CDR3, is EPEVTQTPSHQVTQMGQEVILRCVPISNHLYFYWYRQILGQKVEFLVSFYNNEISEKSEIFDDQFSVERPDGSNFTLKIRSTKLEDSAMYFCASSEQGADGDGYTFGSGTRLTVV.

The DNA for the CDR3 is TGTGCCAGCAGCGTAACGGCAGGGGAATCTGGAAACACCATATATTTT. Protein sequence: CASSVTAGESGNTIYF. The gene calls are TRBV9 and TRBJ1-3; D might be TRBD1 (6 bases). The germline V gene encodes CDR1 SGDLS and CDR2 YYNGEE. Trimming removed 1 base at V and 1 base at J, with 12 bases between. The CDR3 extends over 16 amino acids.

This clone was picked up one time. The chain joins TRBV1 to TRBJ2-7; the D call in the table, TRBD2, was not verified against the DNA. TRBV1 is shown as a pseudogene. The CDR3 consists of 15 residues. The CDR3: CTSSQSSRIAYEQYF. CDR3 nucleotide sequence: TGCACCAGCAGCCAAAGCTCTAGGATCGCCTACGAGCAGTACTTC.

The V and J genes are TRBV19 and TRBJ1-5; TRBD1 aligns across 7 bases. Germline trimming cut 6 bases from V and 4 bases from J; bases unmatched to any gene: 9. Germline CDR1 LNHDA, CDR2 SQIVND (reference sequence). This CDR3 contains 15 residues. The CDR3 is CASSRGTEINQPQHF. The CDR3 DNA is TGTGCCAGTAGCAGGGGGACAGAGATTAATCAGCCCCAGCATTTT.

This rearrangement joins TRBV7-7 to TRBJ2-5; tentative D call: TRBD1 (6 bases). The CDR3 covers 13 residues. CDR1 is SSHAT, CDR2 FNYEAQ, per germline (reference sequence). Trimming pared 8 bases from V and 7 bases from J, leaving 17 bases between. The CDR3 protein is CASQDRNLWTQYF. The DNA of the CDR3 is TGTGCCAGCCAAGACAGGAACCTGTGGACCCAGTACTTC.

This clone was observed a handful of times. The rearrangement links TRBV6-5 to TRBJ2-2; the D gene is possibly TRBD2 (6 bases). V lost 7 bases and J lost 4, with 16 bases in between. This CDR3 has 15 amino acids. Germline CDR1 and CDR2: MNHEY and SVGAGI. This CDR3 reads CASKISMGGTGELFF. CDR3 bases: TGTGCCAGCAAGATCAGTATGGGGGGCACCGGGGAGCTGTTTTTT.

V and J are TRBV28 and TRBJ1-1; D unclear. The CDR3 has 13 residues. From germline, CDR1 is MDHEN and CDR2 SYDVKM. The ends were cut back, 2 bases at V and 2 bases at J, with 6 bases in the middle. This CDR3 reads CASSLGRNTEAFF. CDR3 nucleotides: TGTGCCAGCAGTTTAGGCAGAAACACTGAAGCTTTCTTT.

This clone was observed a few times. The genes are TRBV29-1 and TRBJ1-3; D gene uncertain. Germline V gives CDR1 SQVTM, CDR2 ANQGSEA. CDR3 length: 12 residues. Trimming left V 3 bases short and J 2 bases short, with 5 bases between. The CDR3 loop reads CSVDSPGNTIYF. CDR3 nucleotides: TGCAGCGTTGACTCCCCTGGAAACACCATATATTTT.

The chain employs TRBV20-1 and TRBJ1-2; D gene unclear. This CDR3 has 11 amino acids. V shed 3 bases and J shed 8 bases, with 10 bases lying between them. CDR1 is DFQATT and CDR2 is SNEGSKA in the germline V gene (reference sequence). In DNA, the CDR3 is TGCAGTGCTAGGGCCAGCAGAGGCTACACCTTC. It codes for CSARASRGYTF.

The chain carries TRBV6-2 or TRBV6-3 and TRBJ1-5; D uncertain. V was pared by 0 bases and J by 0 bases, with 12 bases between. Germline CDR1 MNHEY, CDR2 SVGEGT. The CDR3 length is 17 residues. This CDR3 reads CASSYSNTWYSNQPQHF. The CDR3 DNA follows: TGTGCCAGCAGTTACTCGAACACCTGGTATAGCAATCAGCCCCAGCATTTT.

CDR3 DNA: TGTGCCAGCATCGGGTCAGACCGCAATCAGCCCCAGCATTTT. The encoded protein is CASIGSDRNQPQHF. V gene TRBV2 combines with J gene TRBJ1-5, with unresolved D. This CDR3 contains 14 residues. V dropped 7 bases and J dropped 2 bases, with 12 bases sitting between them. Germline-derived CDR1 and CDR2 are SNHLY and FYNNEI. Drawing the rest from reference TRBV2 and TRBJ1-5, the complete variable domain is EPEVTQTPSHQVTQMGQEVILRCVPISNHLYFYWYRQILGQKVEFLVSFYNNEISEKSEIFDDQFSVERPDGSNFTLKIRSTKLEDSAMYFCASIGSDRNQPQHFGDGTRLSIL.

The chain joins TRBV6-5 to TRBJ1-5; D uncertain. The CDR3 contains 13 residues. Germline CDR1 reads MNHEY; CDR2 reads SVGAGI. V was cut by 7 bases and J by 2 bases, with 9 bases left in between. CDR3 sequence reads: CASMLGGNQPQHF. The CDR3 DNA follows: TGTGCCAGCATGTTGGGCGGCAATCAGCCCCAGCATTTT.